This TCR beta chain was sequenced for a study of shared clonotypes between healthy human individuals. Here immunoSEQ multiplex PCR was the method, and the copy in TCRdb shows in-frame clones only, minus some. The table records hundreds of thousands of clones, approximately 96% of them present only once. Germline V gene data show CDR1 as SGHVS and CDR2 as FQNEAQ. The V end lost 1 base, the J end lost 8 bases, and 0 bases lay between the germline ends. The CDR3 sequence is 10 residues long. Naive CD8 cells comprised CD45RO-negative, CCR7-positively selected cells, excluding terminally differentiated effector memory CD45RA+ cells.

Material: naive CD8+ T cells sorted from blood. This chain joins TRBV7-8 and TRBJ2-1; D is unresolved. This receptor was taken from a woman in her twenties or thirties in good health. The CDR3 nucleotides are TGTGCCAGCAGCTTAGATGAGCAGTTCTTC. Translated, it gives CASSLDEQFF.